A single sample is the source of the 4 T cell receptor beta chains below, sequenced in a study of OX40 agonist ivuxolimab in advanced cancers. Sequencing used immunoSEQ multiplex PCR; TCRdb keeps in-frame clones, though not all of them. The sample carries tens of thousands of clones, roughly 85% recorded once. The input for sequencing was CD4+ or CD8+ T cells sorted from blood, taken in a trial of the OX40 agonist ivuxolimab. The source of these receptors is an adult with an advanced solid tumor such as melanoma, head and neck, liver or kidney cancer.

This chain joins TRBV28 and TRBJ2-1; a weak D match, TRBD1 (6 bases). The CDR3 covers 14 residues. V lost 4 bases and J 9 bases, leaving 16 bases between the germline ends. Per the germline V gene, CDR1 is MDHEN and CDR2 is SYDVKM. Here the CDR3 DNA reads TGTGCCAGCAGTTCCCACAGGGTGGGCAGTGAGCAGTTCTTC. Encoded protein: CASSSHRVGSEQFF.

The chain couples TRBV5-4 to TRBJ2-3; D might be TRBD1 or TRBD2, each matching 6 bases. The germline gives CDR1 SGHNT, CDR2 YYREEE (reference sequence). V gave up 6 bases and J gave up 6 bases, with 8 bases separating them. The CDR3 extends over 11 amino acids. CDR3 protein: CASKGGDTQYF. The DNA for the CDR3 is TGTGCCAGCAAAGGGGGGGATACGCAGTATTTT.

The genes are TRBV18 and TRBJ2-3; D assignment may be TRBD1 or TRBD2 (5 bases each). This CDR3 has 16 amino acids. Deletions cut 3 bases from V and 5 bases from J, with 18 bases between. From germline, CDR1 is KGHSH and CDR2 LQKENI. DNA for the CDR3: TGTGCCAGCTCACCTTGGGACCGCCTCGCTGAAGATACGCAGTATTTT. Its protein product is CASSPWDRLAEDTQYF.

This chain connects TRBV6-5 to TRBJ1-2; D possibly corresponds to TRBD1 (5 bases). CDR1 and CDR2 (germline): MNHEY, SVGAGI. CDR3 length: 15 amino acids. V dropped 4 bases and J dropped 3 bases, with 15 bases sitting between them. The CDR3 region has the DNA TGTGCCAGCAGTTTCCCGACGGGGGTTTACTATGGCTACACCTTC. Its translation is CASSFPTGVYYGYTF.